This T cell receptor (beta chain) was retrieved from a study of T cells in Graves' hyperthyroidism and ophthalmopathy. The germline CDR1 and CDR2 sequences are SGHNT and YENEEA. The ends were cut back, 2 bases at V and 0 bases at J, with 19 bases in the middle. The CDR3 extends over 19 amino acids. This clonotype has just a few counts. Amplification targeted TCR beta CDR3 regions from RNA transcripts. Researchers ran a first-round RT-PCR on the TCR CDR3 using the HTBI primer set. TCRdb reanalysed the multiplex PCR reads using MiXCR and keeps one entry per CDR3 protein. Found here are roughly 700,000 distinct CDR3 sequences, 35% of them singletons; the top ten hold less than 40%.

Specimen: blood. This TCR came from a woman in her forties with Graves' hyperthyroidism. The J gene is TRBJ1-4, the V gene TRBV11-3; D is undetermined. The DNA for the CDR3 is TGTGCCAGCAGCTTACAGGTCGGCGGTAGATATGCAACTAATGAAAAACTGTTTTTT. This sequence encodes CASSLQVGGRYATNEKLFF. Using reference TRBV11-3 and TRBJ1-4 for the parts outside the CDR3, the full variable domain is EAGVVQSPRYKIIEKKQPVAFWCNPISGHNTLYWYLQNLGQGPELLIRYENEEAVDDSQLPKDRFSAERLKGVDSTLKIQPAELGDSAVYLCASSLQVGGRYATNEKLFFGSGTQLSVL.